The rows below give T cell receptor beta chains drawn from one sample of a study of blood T cell repertoires in COVID-19. Method: immunoSEQ multiplex PCR; TCRdb's copy keeps in-frame clones and lacks some. This table holds over 350,000 clones, around nine tenths found once. Sequencing used PBMCs or T cells enriched from blood (not recorded which). The receptors were sampled from a woman between 50 and 59 years old who had recovered from COVID-19. Both conserved end residues are part of each CDR3. The order of the fields is D gene, clone size, V gene, J gene, CDR3 DNA, CDR3 protein. D genes are given only for firm matches. Rows give clone size only sometimes, using once, few, many, or a class for an expanded clone.

-,-,TRBV7-9,TRBJ2-1,TGTGCCAGCAGCCCGACCTTCGGACAGCTTTACAATGAGCAGTTCTTC,CASSPTFGQLYNEQFF
TRBD1,once,TRBV7-2,TRBJ1-1,TGTGCCAGCAGCTTTAGACAGGGGGGCACTGAAGCTTTCTTT,CASSFRQGGTEAFF
-,-,TRBV2,TRBJ2-2,TGTGCCAGCAGTGAATACTCCTCGAACACCGGGGAGCTGTTTTTT,CASSEYSSNTGELFF
TRBD1,-,TRBV9,TRBJ1-3,TGTGCCAGCAGCCCGCTGACAGGGCGCATAGGTAACACCATATATTTT,CASSPLTGRIGNTIYF
-,-,TRBV5-1,TRBJ1-4,TGCGCCAGCAGCTTGAGAATTACAGGGACCGAAAAACTGTTTTTT,CASSLRITGTEKLFF
TRBD2,-,TRBV4-2,TRBJ2-2,TGTGCCAGCAGCCAAGAACCGGCGGGGGTCTCCGGGGAGCTGTTTTTT,CASSQEPAGVSGELFF
-,-,TRBV24-1,TRBJ1-5,TGTGCCATTTTGGGAAGGGAGGTTTTTCAGCCCCAGCATTTT,CAILGREVFQPQHF
TRBD1,-,TRBV28,TRBJ1-1,TGTGCCAGCAGGAACAGGGGTCCGGCGAACACTGAAGCTTTCTTT,CASRNRGPANTEAFF
-,-,TRBV6-1,TRBJ2-3,TGTGCCAGCAGTGCCGCCGTTGGGAGGTTCGCGGATACGCAGTATTTT,CASSAAVGRFADTQYF
TRBD1,-,TRBV19,TRBJ1-4,TGTGCCAGTAGTCCGTCCGGGACAGCGAATGAAAAACTGTTTTTT,CASSPSGTANEKLFF
-,-,TRBV28,TRBJ1-5,TGTGCCGGTTCGCTCGGGGCAGGGGCTAGGCAGCCCCAGCATTTT,CAGSLGAGARQPQHF
-,-,TRBV29-1,TRBJ1-5,TGCAGCGTAAAAGGGGGGGGCAATCAGCCCCAGCATTTT,CSVKGGGNQPQHF
TRBD1,-,TRBV18,TRBJ2-6,TGTGCCAGCTCACCGGTAGACAGGGGGCCCTTCTCTGGGGCCAACGTCCTGACTTTC,CASSPVDRGPFSGANVLTF
TRBD1,-,TRBV14,TRBJ1-6,TGTGCCAGCAGCCAATACCCGGGACAGACGAATTCACCCCTCCACTTT,CASSQYPGQTNSPLHF
-,few,TRBV25-1,TRBJ2-3,TGTGCCAGCAGTGACGGCGGGGGCCTCACAGATACGCAGTATTTT,CASSDGGGLTDTQYF
-,-,TRBV7-9,TRBJ2-4,TGTGCCAGCAGCTTAGGTCAGGGCTGGGCCAAAAACATTCAGTACTTC,CASSLGQGWAKNIQYF
-,-,TRBV6-4,TRBJ2-3,TGTGCCAGCAGTGACCAACAGGGAGATACGCAGTATTTT,CASSDQQGDTQYF
-,-,TRBV7-2,TRBJ1-4,TGTGCCAGCAGCTTAGGAGGAACTAATGAAAAACTGTTTTTT,CASSLGGTNEKLFF
TRBD2,-,TRBV9,TRBJ2-3,TGTGCCAGCAGCGTGTCTCTCGGTGGGAGCGGGGGGGAGGATACGCAGTATTTT,CASSVSLGGSGGEDTQYF
-,-,TRBV18,TRBJ2-2,TGTGCCAGCTCACCTGGGACACCCCGCACCGGGGAGCTGTTTTTT,CASSPGTPRTGELFF
TRBD1,once,TRBV29-1,TRBJ1-2,TGCAGCGTCGCCCGGGACAGCAACTATGGCTACACCTTC,CSVARDSNYGYTF
-,-,TRBV5-1,TRBJ1-1,TGCGCCAGCAGCTTCTTCGGGGAGAACACTGAAGCTTTCTTT,CASSFFGENTEAFF
-,-,TRBV3-1/TRBV3-2,TRBJ2-7,TGTGCCAGCAGCCAATCTCAGGGGTCCCACGAGCAGTACTTC,CASSQSQGSHEQYF
-,-,TRBV19,TRBJ2-1,TGTGCCAGTTACAGGAACAATGAGCAGTTCTTC,CASYRNNEQFF
TRBD2,-,TRBV7-8,TRBJ2-3,TGTGCCAGCAGCCCGGGAGGTAGCGGGAGCACAGATACGCAGTATTTT,CASSPGGSGSTDTQYF
-,-,TRBV27,TRBJ1-6,TGTGCCAGCAGTTTGGGCAGGGGTCCTTCACCCCTCCACTTT,CASSLGRGPSPLHF
-,-,TRBV3-1/TRBV3-2,TRBJ2-7,TGTGCCAGCAGCCAGGCCCTGGACAGTCCTCAATATCCCTACGAGCAGTACTTC,CASSQALDSPQYPYEQYF
-,few,TRBV25-1,TRBJ1-5,TGTGCCAGCAGTCCGAGCACCGGGAACCAAAATCAGCCCCAGCATTTT,CASSPSTGNQNQPQHF
TRBD1,-,TRBV18,TRBJ1-1,TGTGCCAGCTCAGGACAGGGTAACACTGAAGCTTTCTTT,CASSGQGNTEAFF
-,-,TRBV7-8,TRBJ1-1,TGTGCCAGCAGCTTATTGGCCCGAGGGCTGAACACTGAAGCTTTCTTT,CASSLLARGLNTEAFF
-,-,TRBV2,TRBJ1-3,TGTGCCAGCAGCATTCCAGGGTTCTCTGGAAACACCATATATTTT,CASSIPGFSGNTIYF
-,once,TRBV9,TRBJ1-4,TGTGCCAGCAGCGTATCCCGGGAAAATGAAAAACTGTTTTTT,CASSVSRENEKLFF
-,-,TRBV27,TRBJ2-7,TGTGCCAGCAGTTTAAGTGGGGGCCTCTCCTACGAGCAGTACTTC,CASSLSGGLSYEQYF
TRBD1,-,TRBV5-1,TRBJ1-1,TGCGCCAGCAGCTTGAAGGGGGCACGGGTTACTGAAGCTTTCTTT,CASSLKGARVTEAFF
TRBD1,-,TRBV19,TRBJ1-5,TGTGCCAGTAGTACAGGACAGGGAGCGGGTCGCAATCAGCCCCAGCATTTT,CASSTGQGAGRNQPQHF
-,-,TRBV5-1,TRBJ2-1,TGCGCCAGCAGCTTGGTGGAGAGGGGGTATGGTGAGCAGTTCTTC,CASSLVERGYGEQFF
-,-,TRBV7-9,TRBJ2-7,TGTGCCAGCAGCTTGGACCGGGACTTCCACGAGCAGTACTTC,CASSLDRDFHEQYF
-,-,TRBV7-2,TRBJ1-3,TGTGCCAGCAGCTTAGTTGGGGGCATAGCTGGAAACACCATATATTTT,CASSLVGGIAGNTIYF
TRBD1,-,TRBV5-1,TRBJ1-5,TGCGCCAGAGGAGGGACAGTCTCTTATAGCAATCAGCCCCAGCATTTT,CARGGTVSYSNQPQHF
-,-,TRBV19,TRBJ2-2,TGTGCCAGTAGACAGGCCAGCGGGGAGCTGTTTTTT,CASRQASGELFF
TRBD1,-,TRBV18,TRBJ1-2,TGTGCCAGCTCACCAGACAGGGTCGGTGGCTACACCTTC,CASSPDRVGGYTF
-,-,TRBV24-1,TRBJ1-2,TGTGCCACCAGTGCAGGGGTTGGGTATGGCTACACCTTC,CATSAGVGYGYTF
-,few,TRBV5-5,TRBJ1-6,TGTGCCAGCAGCTTGCAGGGCAAAGATTCACCCCTCCACTTT,CASSLQGKDSPLHF
TRBD1,-,TRBV25-1,TRBJ1-1,TGTGCCAGCAGTGAGCAGGGGGCACGAACTGAAGCTTTCTTT,CASSEQGARTEAFF
-,-,TRBV2,TRBJ1-1,TGTGCCAGCAGTGTGGGGCCCTTGGGCACTGAAGCTTTCTTT,CASSVGPLGTEAFF
TRBD1,few,TRBV30,TRBJ2-7,TGTGCCTGGAGTGATCCAGGGGGCTACTCCTACGAGCAGTACTTC,CAWSDPGGYSYEQYF
-,-,TRBV7-9,TRBJ2-2,TGTGCCAGCAGCTCGGGACTCTCGAACACCGGGGAGCTGTTTTTT,CASSSGLSNTGELFF
TRBD1,-,TRBV2,TRBJ1-2,TGTGCCAGCAGATTAACGGACAGGGTCAGCTACACCTTC,CASRLTDRVSYTF